Following are 31 T cell receptor beta chains from one sample sequenced in a study of blood T cell repertoires in COVID-19. Generated by immunoSEQ multiplex PCR, the TCRdb table keeps only in-frame clones and is missing some. The sample carries about 200,000 clones, 65% to 85% recorded once. Sequenced material: PBMCs or T cells enriched from blood (not recorded which). These receptors all come from a middle-aged man who had recovered from COVID-19.

The rearrangement joins TRBV6-1 to TRBJ1-5; 10 nucleotides align to TRBD1. The germline V gene encodes CDR1 MNHNS and CDR2 SASEGT. V shed 0 bases, J shed 6 bases, and the junction held 5 bases outside the gene matches. The CDR3 spans 16 residues. Here the CDR3 reads CASSEAGTGVSQPQHF. CDR3 DNA: TGTGCCAGCAGTGAAGCCGGGACAGGGGTTAGTCAGCCCCAGCATTTT.

The V gene is TRBV6-2 or TRBV6-3, the J gene TRBJ1-1, with D perhaps matching TRBD1 (6 bases). Trimming took 2 bases from V and 2 from J, leaving 9 bases between them. The CDR3 is 14 residues long. Germline V gene lookup returns CDR1 MNHEY and CDR2 SVGEGT. CDR3 coding DNA: TGTGCCAGCAGTTACAGACAGGTCAACACTGAAGCTTTCTTT. It translates to CASSYRQVNTEAFF.

This clone was seen once. The V and J genes are TRBV19 and TRBJ2-1, with a tentative D call TRBD1 (5 bases). The CDR3 covers 15 residues. Germline V gene sequence: CDR1 LNHDA, CDR2 SQIVND (reference sequence). V lost 7 bases to trimming and J lost 7 bases, with 20 bases between them. CDR3 region: CASKSGLNYWNEQFF. The CDR3 nucleotides read TGTGCCAGTAAATCAGGGCTAAATTATTGGAATGAGCAGTTCTTC.

The rearrangement joins TRBV19 to TRBJ1-2, with D perhaps matching TRBD1 (5 bases). This CDR3 has 12 residues. V shed 7 bases and J shed 4 bases, with 10 bases lying between them. Germline V CDR1 and CDR2: LNHDA, SQIVND (reference sequence). CDR3 amino acids: CASIGEAYGYTF. CDR3 DNA: TGTGCCAGTATAGGGGAGGCCTATGGCTACACCTTC.

The chain combines TRBV29-1 with TRBJ1-1, with TRBD1 identical over 7 bases. J was trimmed by 5 bases and V by 6 bases; bases with no gene match: 9. The CDR3 extends over 13 amino acids. Per germline, CDR1 SQVTM and CDR2 ANQGSEA. CDR3 in DNA: TGCAGCGTGGCCACAGGGGTAAGAACTGAAGCTTTCTTT. Protein: CSVATGVRTEAFF.

The chain joins TRBV9 to TRBJ1-5; 7 bases line up with TRBD1. CDR1 SGDLS and CDR2 YYNGEE come from the germline V gene. Trimming removed 4 bases from V and 0 bases from J; junction bases left unmatched: 4. This CDR3 comprises 15 residues. The CDR3 sequence is CASSTGQYSNQPQHF. The CDR3 bases are TGTGCCAGCAGCACGGGACAGTATAGCAATCAGCCCCAGCATTTT. Using reference TRBV9 and TRBJ1-5 for the parts outside the CDR3, the full variable domain is DSGVTQTPKHLITATGQRVTLRCSPRSGDLSVYWYQQSLDQGLQFLIQYYNGEERAKGNILERFSAQQFPDLHSELNLSSLELGDSALYFCASSTGQYSNQPQHFGDGTRLSIL.

The chain is built from TRBV4-2 and TRBJ2-5, with 9 bases matching TRBD2. Germline V gene lookup returns CDR1 LGHNA and CDR2 YNFKEQ. Germline trimming cut 4 bases from V and 5 bases from J; bases unmatched to any gene: 14. The CDR3 loop spans 17 amino acids. In DNA form, the CDR3 reads TGTGCCAGCAGCCCGAGCGTAGGCGGGGGGGCCGCGGAGACCCAGTACTTC. Its translation is CASSPSVGGGAAETQYF.

The chain is built from TRBV5-1 and TRBJ2-5; D is uncertain. The CDR3 totals 14 residues. From germline, CDR1 is SGHRS and CDR2 YFSETQ. V dropped 1 base and J dropped 3 bases, with 10 bases sitting between them. As DNA, the CDR3 is TGCGCCAGCAGCTTGTTCGGTAGAGAAGAGACCCAGTACTTC. This gives the protein CASSLFGREETQYF.

The chain carries TRBV5-6 and TRBJ1-5, with TRBD1 as a possible D gene (5 bases). The CDR3 contains 14 residues. V lost 5 bases, J lost 7 bases, and 16 bases lay in between. The germline CDR1 and CDR2 sequences are SGHDT and YYEEEE. For the CDR3, the DNA is TGTGCCAGCAGTAATATAGTGGGGGGACAGCCCCAGCATTTT. Its translation: CASSNIVGGQPQHF.

The rearrangement joins TRBV5-1 to TRBJ1-6; 7 bases fit TRBD1. Trimming took 6 bases from V and 7 from J; bases not matched to a gene: 7. Germline V lookup: CDR1 SGHRS, CDR2 YFSETQ. There are 14 residues in the CDR3. CDR3 residues: CASTHGTENSPLHF. The CDR3 DNA follows: TGCGCCAGCACCCACGGGACAGAGAATTCACCCCTCCACTTT.

V is TRBV5-6 and J is TRBJ2-7, with 9 bases identical to TRBD1. The CDR3 is 16 amino acids. J gave up 0 bases and V 2 bases, and 6 bases lay outside the gene matches. Germline lookup yields CDR1 SGHDT and CDR2 YYEEEE. The CDR3: CASSLAWDRDSYEQYF. The CDR3 DNA reads as TGTGCCAGCAGCTTAGCGTGGGACAGGGACTCCTACGAGCAGTACTTC.

V and J are TRBV28 and TRBJ2-7; the D gene is possibly TRBD1 (6 bases). This CDR3 has 15 residues. The V gene's germline CDR1 is MDHEN and CDR2 SYDVKM. V was cut by 6 bases and J by 0 bases, with 15 bases left in between. This chain's CDR3 is CASSRTGLSSYEQYF. The CDR3 DNA is TGTGCCAGCAGCCGAACAGGGTTGAGCTCCTACGAGCAGTACTTC.

The chain employs TRBV27 and TRBJ1-5; 8 bases map to TRBD1. The ends lost 6 bases at V and 6 bases at J; junction bases unmatched: 7. CDR3 length: 14 amino acids. Germline lookup yields CDR1 MNHEY and CDR2 SMNVEV (reference sequence). CDR3 nucleotides: TGTGCCAGCAGCGCAGGGGGCGGGGGTCAGCCCCAGCATTTT. Translation: CASSAGGGGQPQHF.

This CDR3 is CASRTEDRSNQPQHF. CDR3 in DNA: TGTGCCAGTAGGACAGAAGACCGTAGCAATCAGCCCCAGCATTTT. J is TRBJ1-5 and V is TRBV19; tentatively, D is TRBD1 (5 bases). Germline V CDR1 and CDR2: LNHDA, SQIVND (reference sequence). The CDR3 has 15 residues. The V gene lost 6 bases and the J gene lost 0 bases, with 12 bases spanning the gap. The variable domain in full, with the rest retrieved from reference TRBV19 and TRBJ1-5, is DGGITQSPKYLFRKEGQNVTLSCEQNLNHDAMYWYRQDPGQGLRLIYYSQIVNDFQKGDIAEGYSVSREKKESFPLTVTSAQKNPTAFYLCASRTEDRSNQPQHFGDGTRLSIL.

V and J are TRBV5-3 and TRBJ1-4, with D possibly matching TRBD1 (6 bases). TRBV5-3 carries the ORF label, with uncertain function. Trimming removed 6 bases at V and 2 bases at J, with 26 bases between. This CDR3 has 19 residues. The CDR3 loop reads CARTFRRPGKRGTNEKLFF. The CDR3 coding sequence is TGTGCCAGAACCTTCCGCAGGCCCGGTAAGAGGGGGACTAATGAAAAACTGTTTTTT.

The CDR3 region has the DNA TGTGCCAGCAGTTTATCAGGGACAGATAGTACCTACGAGCAGTACTTC. Its protein product is CASSLSGTDSTYEQYF. The rearrangement joins TRBV27 to TRBJ2-7; 7 positions agree with TRBD1. Per the germline V gene, CDR1 is MNHEY and CDR2 is SMNVEV (reference sequence). The CDR3 loop spans 16 amino acids. V lost 0 bases to trimming and J lost 2 bases; unmatched junction nucleotides: 7.

This clone was detected many times. The chain uses TRBV15 and TRBJ1-2; perhaps TRBD1 as D (5 bases). The CDR3 is 18 amino acids. V was clipped by 1 base and J by 2 bases, with 20 bases between them. CDR1 and CDR2 from the germline V gene are LNHNV and YYDKDF (reference sequence). CDR3 sequence: CATSRGYVFAGENYGYTF. The CDR3 nucleotides are TGTGCCACCAGCAGAGGTTACGTATTTGCGGGGGAAAACTATGGCTACACCTTC.

The rearrangement links TRBV4-3 to TRBJ1-4; the match to TRBD1 covers 7 bases. Germline CDR1 and CDR2: LGHNA and YSLEER. V lost 0 bases and J lost 10; bases outside the gene matches: 5. This CDR3 spans 14 amino acids. CDR3 region: CASSQDTGVGKLFF. The CDR3 bases are TGCGCCAGCAGCCAAGATACAGGGGTGGGAAAACTGTTTTTT.

The chain combines TRBV7-8 with TRBJ1-5, with 12 bases aligning to TRBD1. The CDR3 is 16 amino acids. The germline gives CDR1 SGHVS, CDR2 FQNEAQ. The trim removed 5 bases at V and 7 bases at J, leaving 9 bases unmatched. CDR3 nucleotides: TGTGCCAGCAGCACCTCCGGGACAGGGGGCAGACAGCCCCAGCATTTT. Protein: CASSTSGTGGRQPQHF. Full variable domain (rest looked up from reference TRBV7-8 and TRBJ1-5): GAGVSQSPRYKVAKRGQDVALRCDPISGHVSLFWYQQALGQGPEFLTYFQNEAQLDKSGLPSDRFFAERPEGSVSTLKIQRTQQEDSAVYLCASSTSGTGGRQPQHFGDGTRLSIL.

This chain links TRBV18 with TRBJ1-1; no firm D call. CDR3 length: 15 residues. V gave up 0 bases and J gave up 4 bases, with 12 bases separating them. Germline V gives CDR1 KGHSH, CDR2 LQKENI. The CDR3 is CASSPPTLRGTEAFF. The CDR3 bases are TGTGCCAGCTCACCACCGACGTTGCGGGGCACTGAAGCTTTCTTT.

V is TRBV19 and J is TRBJ2-7; D may be TRBD1 (5 bases). Trimming left V 3 bases short and J 4 bases short, with 10 bases between. The CDR3 consists of 13 residues. Germline V CDR1 and CDR2: LNHDA, SQIVND (reference sequence). As DNA, the CDR3 is TGTGCCAGTAGTATCTACGACAGTTACGAGCAGTACTTC. It translates to CASSIYDSYEQYF.

The rearrangement uses TRBV7-2 and TRBJ2-7, with TRBD1 matching over 9 bases. The germline CDR1 and CDR2 sequences are SGHTA and FQGNSA. V dropped 1 base and J dropped 3; count of bases not matched to a gene: 7. The CDR3 is made up of 16 amino acids. The CDR3 region is CASSLGGQGALYEQYF. The DNA for the CDR3 is TGTGCCAGCAGCTTAGGGGGACAGGGAGCCCTCTACGAGCAGTACTTC.

This chain connects TRBV15 to TRBJ2-1; 7 nucleotides agree with TRBD2. The ends lost 0 bases at V and 6 bases at J; junction bases unmatched: 5. Germline V gene lookup returns CDR1 LNHNV and CDR2 YYDKDF (reference sequence). This CDR3 comprises 15 residues. This CDR3 reads CATSRDIGGGNEQFF. CDR3 nucleotides: TGTGCCACCAGCAGAGATATAGGCGGGGGCAATGAGCAGTTCTTC.

This rearrangement joins TRBV3-1 (or the pseudogene TRBV3-2) to TRBJ2-7; 8 nucleotides line up with TRBD2. Germline lookup yields CDR1 LGHDT and CDR2 YNNKEL (reference sequence). The CDR3 loop spans 15 amino acids. J lost 3 bases, V lost 4 bases, and 8 bases had no gene match. The CDR3 is CASSPLSGGNYEQYF. CDR3 nucleotide sequence: TGTGCCAGCAGCCCCCTTTCGGGGGGGAACTACGAGCAGTACTTC.

This chain links TRBV10-3 with TRBJ1-1; D is perhaps TRBD1 (5 bases). The germline CDR1 and CDR2 sequences are ENHRY and SYGVKD. V gave up 7 bases and J gave up 3 bases, with 24 bases separating them. The CDR3 is 17 residues long. CDR3 nucleotides: TGTGCCATCACTTCCGGACACACTTCGCTTGGGGACACTGAAGCTTTCTTT. Translated: CAITSGHTSLGDTEAFF.

This clone was counted only a few times. Other DNA sequences in the same sample also yield this CDR3. The V gene is TRBV4-1, the J gene TRBJ1-5; D remains ambiguous. The CDR3 covers 13 residues. Trimming pared 4 bases from V and 4 bases from J, leaving 8 bases between. CDR1 is MGHRA and CDR2 is YSYEKL in the germline V gene. CDR3 region: CASSPDGNQPQHF. CDR3 sequence (DNA): TGCGCCAGCAGCCCTGACGGGAATCAGCCCCAGCATTTT.

V and J are TRBV28 and TRBJ1-5; D is unclear. Trimming took 3 bases from V and 4 from J, leaving 10 bases between them. The CDR3 spans 14 residues. CDR1 is MDHEN and CDR2 is SYDVKM in the germline V gene. CDR3 DNA: TGTGCCAGCAGTTTTCACAGTCATAATCAGCCCCAGCATTTT. Protein product: CASSFHSHNQPQHF.

The chain joins TRBV5-1 to TRBJ1-2; maybe TRBD1 (5 bases). The CDR3 runs to 12 residues. CDR1 and CDR2 from the germline V gene are SGHRS and YFSETQ. The V gene lost 1 base and the J gene lost 8 bases, with 9 bases spanning the gap. CDR3 coding DNA: TGCGCCAGCAGCTTGCCAGGGCCCGGCTACACCTTC. Residues: CASSLPGPGYTF.

The gene calls are TRBV14 and TRBJ2-3, with a possible D match to TRBD2 (5 bases). From germline, CDR1 is SGHDN and CDR2 FVKESK. The V end lost 4 bases, the J end lost 1 base, and 9 bases lay between the germline ends. The CDR3 has 14 residues. CDR3 nucleotides: TGTGCCAGCAGCCTCAGGCGGGGCACAGATACGCAGTATTTT. Its translation: CASSLRRGTDTQYF.

The V call is TRBV11-2, the J call TRBJ1-2, with TRBD1 matching over 9 bases. This CDR3 has 15 residues. The ends lost 5 bases at V and 8 bases at J; junction bases unmatched: 12. Per germline, CDR1 SGHAT and CDR2 FQNNGV. As DNA, the CDR3 is TGTGCCAGCAGCCTCACCGGGACAGGGAGATGGGGCTACACCTTC. Translated: CASSLTGTGRWGYTF.

The V call is TRBV4-2, the J call TRBJ2-2; D is possibly TRBD1 (5 bases). This CDR3 is 18 amino acids long. Per the germline V gene, CDR1 is LGHNA and CDR2 is YNFKEQ. Trimming shortened V by 4 bases and J by 4 bases, and 22 bases separated the two germline ends. CDR3 protein: CASSPANLQGVSTGELFF. The CDR3 DNA is TGTGCCAGCAGCCCCGCCAACCTCCAGGGCGTGAGCACCGGGGAGCTGTTTTTT.